This is a list of T cell receptor beta chains from one sample in a study of shared clonotypes between healthy human individuals. Assay used: immunoSEQ multiplex PCR; TCRdb lists only in-frame clones, some missing. The sample records around 2,000,000 clones, 93% being singletons. Sequencing was performed on naive CD8+ T cells from PBMCs. All receptors derive from a man between 18 and 35 years old in good health. Some clones in this sample may be carry-over from other donors' samples. Both conserved end residues are part of each CDR3. The order of the fields is clone size, D gene, V gene, J gene, CDR3 DNA, CDR3 protein. A D gene is named only where the DNA matches it firmly. Clone sizes are given selectively: once, few, many, or a class where the clone is expanded.

>.|TRBD1|TRBV29-1|TRBJ2-7
TGCAGCGTTGAAGCCCAAGACAGGGTTGGCAACGAGCAGTACTTC
CSVEAQDRVGNEQYF
>.|TRBD2|TRBV27|TRBJ2-7
TGTGCCAGCAGTTTAATGGTGGGAGGGCCCTACGAGCAGTACTTC
CASSLMVGGPYEQYF
>.|.|TRBV27|TRBJ2-7
TGTGCCAGCAGTTTATCGACGGGAAGCTACGAGCAGTACTTC
CASSLSTGSYEQYF
>.|TRBD1|TRBV27|TRBJ1-2
TGTGCCAGCAGTTTTTCAGGGGGCTCGCGCTATGGCTACACCTTC
CASSFSGGSRYGYTF
>.|.|TRBV27|TRBJ2-1
TGTGCCAGCAGTTTAAGGGCTGGGCATGAGCAGTTCTTC
CASSLRAGHEQFF
>.|.|TRBV29-1|TRBJ2-1
TGCAGCGTCGCACCGTCCCGGGACGGAGAACTAGAAAACTCCTACAATGAGCAGTTCTTC
CSVAPSRDGELENSYNEQFF
>.|.|TRBV28|TRBJ2-7
TGTGCCAGCACCCCATCCGAGGGGATCTCCTACGAGCAGTACTTC
CASTPSEGISYEQYF
>.|.|TRBV6-5|TRBJ1-1
TGTGCCAGCAGTTACTCCCAGGGCGACACTGAAGCTTTCTTT
CASSYSQGDTEAFF
>.|.|TRBV27|TRBJ2-5
TGTGCCAGCAGTTCCAGAAGACGCGGCCAAGAGACCCAGTACTTC
CASSSRRRGQETQYF
>.|TRBD2|TRBV7-6|TRBJ2-3
TGTGCCAGCAGCTTACTGGTGGTTACTAGGCGGGAGTTGGGCGGGACGCAGTATTTT
CASSLLVVTRRELGGTQYF
>.|.|TRBV29-1|TRBJ2-1
TGCAGCGTTGCAACCCCCAATGAGCAGTTCTTC
CSVATPNEQFF
>.|TRBD1|TRBV27|TRBJ1-5
TGTGCCAGCAGTTTATCGACAGGGCTCTATCAGCCCCAGCATTTT
CASSLSTGLYQPQHF
>once|.|TRBV6-5|TRBJ2-7
TGTGCCAGCAGTTACTCATCGGGGTCCCGTATCTACGAGCAGTACTTC
CASSYSSGSRIYEQYF
>.|TRBD1|TRBV10-3|TRBJ2-7
TGTGCCAGTAACTCCGGGACAGGGGCCTACGAGCAGTACTTC
CASNSGTGAYEQYF
>few|.|TRBV27|TRBJ1-1
TGTGCCAGCAGTTTTTTGGGTTCCACTGAAGCTTTCTTT
CASSFLGSTEAFF
>.|.|TRBV28|TRBJ1-1
TGTGCCAGCAGTTTGTTGGGAAGGAACACTGAAGCTTTCTTT
CASSLLGRNTEAFF
>.|TRBD2|TRBV13|TRBJ2-1
TGTGCCAGCAGCACAGCAGGGGCGCGCGGGACTAGCGGTTACAATGAGCAGTTCTTC
CASSTAGARGTSGYNEQFF
>.|.|TRBV9|TRBJ2-7
TGTGCCAGCAGCGTAGCCCCAGGAACCTACGAGCAGTACTTC
CASSVAPGTYEQYF
>.|TRBD1|TRBV7-8|TRBJ2-7
TGTGCCAGCAGCCCGGGACAGGGGGGTCGGGAGCAGTACTTC
CASSPGQGGREQYF
>once|.|TRBV19|TRBJ2-7
TGTGCCAGTAGTATCGACGGCTACGAGCAGTACTTC
CASSIDGYEQYF
>.|.|TRBV27|TRBJ1-2
TGTGCCAGCAGTTTGAGGGCAAGTAACTATGGCTACACCTTC
CASSLRASNYGYTF
>.|.|TRBV5-6|TRBJ1-2
TGTGCCAGCAGCTTGGGCGGGACTTGGGGCTATGGCTACACCTTC
CASSLGGTWGYGYTF
>.|.|TRBV5-6|TRBJ1-2
TGTGCCAGCATCAAAATTACGGACAGTCTCTATGGCTACACCTTC
CASIKITDSLYGYTF
>.|TRBD1|TRBV4-1|TRBJ2-7
TGCGCCAGCAGCCAGGGACAGGTCCCTAGAGAGCAGTACTTC
CASSQGQVPREQYF
>.|.|TRBV6-5|TRBJ1-1
TGTGCCAGCAGCATATCCGGCACTGAAGCTTTCTTT
CASSISGTEAFF
>.|.|TRBV29-1|TRBJ1-2
TGCAGCGTTTTACACCGGGCTCCGGGGCTGTCCGACGACCCGACTTACTATGGCTACACCTTC
CSVLHRAPGLSDDPTYYGYTF
>.|.|TRBV19|TRBJ1-5
TGTGCCAGTAGTATTCGCGACAACAATCAGCCCCAGCATTTT
CASSIRDNNQPQHF
>.|.|TRBV27|TRBJ1-5
TGTGCCAGCAGTTTTCGCGTCACCAATCAGCCCCAGCATTTT
CASSFRVTNQPQHF
>.|TRBD1|TRBV5-4|TRBJ2-1
TGTGCCAGCAGGGGGGACAGGCAGTCCTACAATGAGCAGTTCTTC
CASRGDRQSYNEQFF
>.|.|TRBV28|TRBJ2-2
TGTGCCAGCAGTTTACCCCGCGAAATCCTCGGGGAGCTGTTTTTT
CASSLPREILGELFF
>.|.|TRBV13|TRBJ2-1
TGTGCCAGCAGCCCTACGTACAATGAGCAGTTCTTC
CASSPTYNEQFF
>few|.|TRBV11-1|TRBJ1-1
TGTGCCAGCAGTTACAGAGCGGATGCTGAAGCTTTCTTT
CASSYRADAEAFF
>.|.|TRBV30|TRBJ2-7
TGTGCCTGGAGTGTACGGAAGGACCTCAGCGACGAGCAGTACTTC
CAWSVRKDLSDEQYF
>.|.|TRBV9|TRBJ2-7
TGTGCCAGCGCACGAGGGACCCAGGGCGAGCAGTACTTC
CASARGTQGEQYF
>.|TRBD1|TRBV19|TRBJ1-2
TGTGCCAGTAGGAATGTCGGTGACAGGGGAAACTATGGCTACACCTTC
CASRNVGDRGNYGYTF
>.|.|TRBV18|TRBJ2-7
TGTGCCAGTTCAACAGCCGACTCCTACGAGCAGTACTTC
CASSTADSYEQYF
>few|.|TRBV9|TRBJ2-2
TGTGCCAGCAGCGGTACAGTAGGGGGGGAGCTGTTTTTT
CASSGTVGGELFF
>.|.|TRBV6-1|TRBJ2-7
TGTGCCACTAGCCAAGGGGTGTGGTACGAGCAGTACTTC
CATSQGVWYEQYF
>.|TRBD2|TRBV5-6|TRBJ2-1
TGTGCCAGCAGCTTCCATAGCGGGGAGCAGTTCTTC
CASSFHSGEQFF
>.|.|TRBV9|TRBJ2-1
TGTGCCAGCAGTGCCCTTGTCAATGAGCAGTTCTTC
CASSALVNEQFF
>.|.|TRBV7-6|TRBJ2-7
TGTGCCAGCAGCTTGACAGACACCTACGAGCAGTACTTC
CASSLTDTYEQYF
>.|TRBD1|TRBV13|TRBJ1-5
TGTGCCAGCAGGAACAGTACAGGGGGGGGAAAACAGCCCCAGCATTTT
CASRNSTGGGKQPQHF
>once|TRBD1|TRBV28|TRBJ1-3
TGTGCCAGCAGTGAGGGACAGGGACAATCAGGAAACACCATATATTTT
CASSEGQGQSGNTIYF
>.|.|TRBV7-6|TRBJ1-2
TGTGCCAGCAGCTCCTCGGGGCCCCGCGGAGGCTACACCTTC
CASSSSGPRGGYTF
>.|TRBD2|TRBV10-3|TRBJ2-1
TGTGCCATCAGTGGGCCGGGGACTAGCGACAATGAGCAGTTCTTC
CAISGPGTSDNEQFF
>few|.|TRBV9|TRBJ2-1
TGTGCCAGCAGCTCATACAGTTCCTACAATGAGCAGTTCTTC
CASSSYSSYNEQFF
>.|.|TRBV15|TRBJ2-7
TGTGCCACCAACGAGGGTTGGGAGTACGAGCAGTACTTC
CATNEGWEYEQYF